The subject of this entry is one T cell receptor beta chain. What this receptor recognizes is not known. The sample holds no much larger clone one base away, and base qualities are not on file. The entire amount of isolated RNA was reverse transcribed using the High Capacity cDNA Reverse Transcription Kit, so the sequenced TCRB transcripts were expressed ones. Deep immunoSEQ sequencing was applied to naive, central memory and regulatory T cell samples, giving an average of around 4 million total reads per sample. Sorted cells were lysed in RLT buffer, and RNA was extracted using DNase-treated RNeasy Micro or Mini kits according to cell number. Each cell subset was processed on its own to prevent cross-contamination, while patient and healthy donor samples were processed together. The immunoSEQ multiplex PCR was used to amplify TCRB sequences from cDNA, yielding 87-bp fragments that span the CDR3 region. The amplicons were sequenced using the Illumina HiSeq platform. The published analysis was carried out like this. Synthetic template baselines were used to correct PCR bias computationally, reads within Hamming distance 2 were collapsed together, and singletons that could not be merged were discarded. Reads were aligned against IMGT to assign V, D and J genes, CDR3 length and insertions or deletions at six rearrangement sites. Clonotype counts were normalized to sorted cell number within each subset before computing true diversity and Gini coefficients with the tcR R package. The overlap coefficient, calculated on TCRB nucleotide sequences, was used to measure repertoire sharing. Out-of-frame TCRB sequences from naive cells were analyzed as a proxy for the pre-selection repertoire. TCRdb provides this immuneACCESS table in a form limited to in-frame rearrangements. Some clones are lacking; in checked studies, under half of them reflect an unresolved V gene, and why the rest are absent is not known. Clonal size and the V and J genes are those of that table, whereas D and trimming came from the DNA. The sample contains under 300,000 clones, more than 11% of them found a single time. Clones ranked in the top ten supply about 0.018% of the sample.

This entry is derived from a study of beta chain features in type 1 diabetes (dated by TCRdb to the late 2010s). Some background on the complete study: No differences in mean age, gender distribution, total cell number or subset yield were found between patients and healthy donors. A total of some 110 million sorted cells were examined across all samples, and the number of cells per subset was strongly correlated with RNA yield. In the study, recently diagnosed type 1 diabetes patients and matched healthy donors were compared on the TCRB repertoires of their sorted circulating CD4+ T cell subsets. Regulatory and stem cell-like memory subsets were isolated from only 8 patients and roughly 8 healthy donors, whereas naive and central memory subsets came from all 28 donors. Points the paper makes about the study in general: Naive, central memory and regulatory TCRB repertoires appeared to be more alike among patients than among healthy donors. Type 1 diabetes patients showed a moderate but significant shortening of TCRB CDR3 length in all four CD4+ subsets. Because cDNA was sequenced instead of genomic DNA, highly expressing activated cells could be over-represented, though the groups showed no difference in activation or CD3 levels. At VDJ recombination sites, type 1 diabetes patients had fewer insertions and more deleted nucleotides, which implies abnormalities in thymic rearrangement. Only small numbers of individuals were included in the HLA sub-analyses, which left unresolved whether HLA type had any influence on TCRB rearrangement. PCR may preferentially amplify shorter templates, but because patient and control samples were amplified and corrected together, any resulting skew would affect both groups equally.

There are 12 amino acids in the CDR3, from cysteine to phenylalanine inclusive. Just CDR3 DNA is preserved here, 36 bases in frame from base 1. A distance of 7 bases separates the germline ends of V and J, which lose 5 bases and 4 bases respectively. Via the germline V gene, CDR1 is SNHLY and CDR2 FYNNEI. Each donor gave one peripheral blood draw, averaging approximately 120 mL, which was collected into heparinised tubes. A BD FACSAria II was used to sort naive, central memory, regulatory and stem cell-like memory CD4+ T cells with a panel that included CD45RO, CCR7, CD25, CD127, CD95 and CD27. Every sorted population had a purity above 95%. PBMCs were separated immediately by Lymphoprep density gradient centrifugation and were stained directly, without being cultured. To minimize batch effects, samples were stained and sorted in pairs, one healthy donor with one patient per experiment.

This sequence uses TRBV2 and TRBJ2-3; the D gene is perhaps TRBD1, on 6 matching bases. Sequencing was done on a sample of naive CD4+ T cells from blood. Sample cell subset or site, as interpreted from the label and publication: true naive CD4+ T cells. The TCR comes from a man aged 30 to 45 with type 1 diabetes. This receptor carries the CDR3 CASSTGSDTQYF. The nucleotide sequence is TGTGCCAGCAGTACAGGGTCAGATACGCAGTATTTT.